Sequencing of this TCR beta chain was carried out in a study of control samples from healthy donors and cancer patients. This CDR3 comprises 15 residues. V trimming: 1 base; J trimming: 1 base; junction bases outside the gene matches: 2. Per germline, CDR1 SGDLS and CDR2 YYNGEE. The method was immunoSEQ multiplex PCR; TCRdb's version includes in-frame clones alone and lacks a portion of them. The sample shows 20,000 to 30,000 clones, about 81% of them seen only once. The sample holds a few counts of this clone. This chain uses TRBV9 with TRBJ1-2; 9 bases align to TRBD1. The specimen was PBMCs. This TCR was recovered from a man in his sixties with colorectal cancer. CDR3 bases: TGTGCCAGCAGCGTATGGGGACAGGGTAACTATGGCTACACCTTC. Translated: CASSVWGQGNYGYTF.